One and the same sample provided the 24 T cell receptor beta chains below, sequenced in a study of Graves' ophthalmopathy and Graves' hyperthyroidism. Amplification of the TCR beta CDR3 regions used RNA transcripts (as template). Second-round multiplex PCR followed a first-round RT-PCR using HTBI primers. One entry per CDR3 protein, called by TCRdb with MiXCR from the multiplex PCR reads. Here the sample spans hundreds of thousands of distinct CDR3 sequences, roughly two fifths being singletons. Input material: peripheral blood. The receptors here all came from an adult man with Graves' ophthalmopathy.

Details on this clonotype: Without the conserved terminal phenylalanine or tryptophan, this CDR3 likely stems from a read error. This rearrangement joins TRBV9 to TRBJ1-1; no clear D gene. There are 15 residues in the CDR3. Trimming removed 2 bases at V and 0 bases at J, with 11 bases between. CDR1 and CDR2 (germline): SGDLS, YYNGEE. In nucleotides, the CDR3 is TGTGCCAGCAGCGTTACTGGCAGTGTGAACACTGAAGCTTTCCTT. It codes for CASSVTGSVNTEAFL.

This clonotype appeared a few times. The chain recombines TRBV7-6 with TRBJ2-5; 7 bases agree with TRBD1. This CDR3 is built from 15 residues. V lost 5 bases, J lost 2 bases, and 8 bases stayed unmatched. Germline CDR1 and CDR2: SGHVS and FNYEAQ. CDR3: CASSRGQTLQETQYF. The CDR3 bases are TGTGCCAGCAGCCGGGGACAGACTCTTCAAGAGACCCAGTACTTC.

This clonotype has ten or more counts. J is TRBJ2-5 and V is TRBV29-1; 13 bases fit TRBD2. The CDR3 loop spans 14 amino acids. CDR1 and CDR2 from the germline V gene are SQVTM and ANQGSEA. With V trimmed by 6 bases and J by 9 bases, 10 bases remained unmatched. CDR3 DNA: TGCAGCGTCGATGGACTAGCGGGAGATCATGCCCAGTACTTC. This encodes CSVDGLAGDHAQYF.

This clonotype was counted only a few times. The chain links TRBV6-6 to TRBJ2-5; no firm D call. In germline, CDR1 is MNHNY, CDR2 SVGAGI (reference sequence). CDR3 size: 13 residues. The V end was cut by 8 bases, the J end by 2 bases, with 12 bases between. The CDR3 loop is CASYTAIQETQYF. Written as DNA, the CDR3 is TGTGCCAGCTACACAGCGATACAAGAGACCCAGTACTTC.

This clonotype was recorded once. CDR3 DNA: TGTGCCAGCAGTCAAGGACAGGAAATTGGCTACACCTTC. It codes for CASSQGQEIGYTF. This rearrangement joins TRBV11-2 to TRBJ1-2; TRBD1 matches at 7 bases. Per germline, CDR1 SGHAT and CDR2 FQNNGV. V trimming: 6 bases; J trimming: 7 bases; junction bases outside the gene matches: 8. The CDR3 is made up of 13 amino acids.

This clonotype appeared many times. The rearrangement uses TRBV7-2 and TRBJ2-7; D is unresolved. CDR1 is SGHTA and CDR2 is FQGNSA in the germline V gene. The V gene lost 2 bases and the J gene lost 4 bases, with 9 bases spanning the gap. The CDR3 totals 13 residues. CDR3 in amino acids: CASSLKTRYEQYF. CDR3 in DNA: TGTGCCAGCAGCTTAAAGACACGATACGAGCAGTACTTC.

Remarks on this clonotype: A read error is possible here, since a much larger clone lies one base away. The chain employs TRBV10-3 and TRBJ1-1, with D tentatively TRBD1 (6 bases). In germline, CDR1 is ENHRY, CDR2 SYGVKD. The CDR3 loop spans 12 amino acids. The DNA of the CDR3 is TGTGTCACCCTGACAGGTAACACTGAAGCTTTCTTT. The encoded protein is CVTLTGNTEAFF.

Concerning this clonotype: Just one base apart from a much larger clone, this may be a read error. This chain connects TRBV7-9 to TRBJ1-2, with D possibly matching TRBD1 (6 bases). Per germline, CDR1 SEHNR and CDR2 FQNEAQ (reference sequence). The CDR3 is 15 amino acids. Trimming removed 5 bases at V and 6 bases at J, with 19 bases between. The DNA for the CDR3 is TGTGCCAGCAGCCGTAGACAGGACCGGGGGGATGGCTACACCTTC. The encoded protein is CASSRRQDRGDGYTF.

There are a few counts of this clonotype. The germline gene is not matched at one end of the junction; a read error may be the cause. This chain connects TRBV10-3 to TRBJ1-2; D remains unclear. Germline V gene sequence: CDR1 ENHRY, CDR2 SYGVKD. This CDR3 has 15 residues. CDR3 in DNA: TGTGCCAGCAGTTACATGTCAGTGAGAGGCTATGGCTACACCTTC. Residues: CASSYMSVRGYGYTF.

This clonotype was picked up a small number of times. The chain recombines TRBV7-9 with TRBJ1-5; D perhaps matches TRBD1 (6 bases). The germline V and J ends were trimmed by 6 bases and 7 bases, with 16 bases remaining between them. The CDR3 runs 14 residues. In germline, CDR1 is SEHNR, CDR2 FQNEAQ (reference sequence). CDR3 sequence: CASSFVQGNQPQHF. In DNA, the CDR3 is TGTGCCAGCAGTTTCGTGCAGGGGAACCAGCCCCAGCATTTT.

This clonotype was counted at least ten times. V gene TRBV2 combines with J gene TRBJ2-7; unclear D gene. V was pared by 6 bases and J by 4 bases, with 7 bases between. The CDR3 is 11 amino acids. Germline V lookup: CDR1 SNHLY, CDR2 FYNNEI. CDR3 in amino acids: CASSGRYEQYF. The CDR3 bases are TGTGCCAGCAGCGGACGATACGAGCAGTACTTC.

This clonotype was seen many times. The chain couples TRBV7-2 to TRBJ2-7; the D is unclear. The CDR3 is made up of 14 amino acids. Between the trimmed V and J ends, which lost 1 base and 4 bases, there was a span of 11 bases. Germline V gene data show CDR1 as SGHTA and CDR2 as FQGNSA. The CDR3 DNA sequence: TGTGCCAGCAGCTTAGGTCGGGTCGCTTACGAGCAGTACTTC. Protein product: CASSLGRVAYEQYF. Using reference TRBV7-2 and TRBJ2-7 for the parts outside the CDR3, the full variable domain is GAGVSQSPSNKVTEKGKDVELRCDPISGHTALYWYRQSLGQGLEFLIYFQGNSAPDKSGLPSDRFSAERTGGSVSTLTIQRTQQEDSAVYLCASSLGRVAYEQYFGPGTRLTVT.

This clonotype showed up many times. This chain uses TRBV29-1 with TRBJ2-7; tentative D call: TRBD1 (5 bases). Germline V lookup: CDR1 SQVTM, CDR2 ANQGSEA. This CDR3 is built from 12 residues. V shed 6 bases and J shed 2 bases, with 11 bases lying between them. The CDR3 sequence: CSVTDRPYEQYF. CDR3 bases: TGCAGCGTCACTGACAGACCCTACGAGCAGTACTTC.

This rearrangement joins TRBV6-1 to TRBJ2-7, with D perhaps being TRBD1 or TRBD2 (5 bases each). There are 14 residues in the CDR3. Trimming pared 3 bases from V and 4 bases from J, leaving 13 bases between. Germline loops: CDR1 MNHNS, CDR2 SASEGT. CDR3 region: CASSDAGTVYEQYF. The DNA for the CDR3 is TGTGCCAGCAGTGATGCCGGGACGGTTTACGAGCAGTACTTC.

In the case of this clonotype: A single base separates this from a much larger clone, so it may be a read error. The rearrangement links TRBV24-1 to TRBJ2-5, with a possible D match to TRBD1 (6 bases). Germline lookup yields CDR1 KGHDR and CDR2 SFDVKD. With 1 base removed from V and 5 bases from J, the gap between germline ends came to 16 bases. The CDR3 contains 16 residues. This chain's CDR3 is CATSDFTGNTVETQYF. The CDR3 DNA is TGTGCCACCAGTGATTTTACAGGGAACACTGTGGAGACCCAGTACTTC.

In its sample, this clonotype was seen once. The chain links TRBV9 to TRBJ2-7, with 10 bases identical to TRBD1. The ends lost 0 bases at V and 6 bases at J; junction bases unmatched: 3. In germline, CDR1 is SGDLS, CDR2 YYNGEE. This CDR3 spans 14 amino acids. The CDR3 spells CASSVEGQGGEQYF. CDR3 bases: TGTGCCAGCAGCGTAGAAGGACAGGGGGGCGAGCAGTACTTC.

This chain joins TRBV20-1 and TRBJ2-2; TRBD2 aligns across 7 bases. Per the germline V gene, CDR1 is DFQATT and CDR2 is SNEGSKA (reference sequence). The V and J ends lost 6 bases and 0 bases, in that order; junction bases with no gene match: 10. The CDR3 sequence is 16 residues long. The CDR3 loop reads CSAQRLANTNTGELFF. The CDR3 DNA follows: TGCAGTGCCCAGAGACTAGCTAATACGAACACCGGGGAGCTGTTTTTT.

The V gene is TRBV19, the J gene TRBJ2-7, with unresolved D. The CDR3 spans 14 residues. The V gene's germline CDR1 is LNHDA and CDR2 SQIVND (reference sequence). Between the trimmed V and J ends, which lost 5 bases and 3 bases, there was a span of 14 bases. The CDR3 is CASSSRPLGYEQYF. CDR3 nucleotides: TGTGCCAGTAGTTCCCGGCCCCTGGGCTACGAGCAGTACTTC.

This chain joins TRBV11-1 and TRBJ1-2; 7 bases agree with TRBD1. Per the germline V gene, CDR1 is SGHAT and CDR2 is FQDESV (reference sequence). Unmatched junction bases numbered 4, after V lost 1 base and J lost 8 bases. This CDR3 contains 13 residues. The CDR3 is CASSLEGGVGYTF. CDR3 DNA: TGTGCCAGCAGCTTAGAAGGGGGCGTAGGCTACACCTTC.

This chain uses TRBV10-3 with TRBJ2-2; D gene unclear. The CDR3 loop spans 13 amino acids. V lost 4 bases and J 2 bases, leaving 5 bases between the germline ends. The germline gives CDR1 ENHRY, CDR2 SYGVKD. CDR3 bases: TGTGCCATCAGTGCGGAAAACACCGGGGAGCTGTTTTTT. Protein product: CAISAENTGELFF.

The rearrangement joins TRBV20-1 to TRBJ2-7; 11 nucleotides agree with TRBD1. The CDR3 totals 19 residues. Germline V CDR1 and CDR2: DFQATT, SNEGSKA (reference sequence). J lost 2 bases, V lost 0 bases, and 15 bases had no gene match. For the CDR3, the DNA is TGCAGTGCTAGAGATCTTTTACGGGACAGGGGGGTTTTGGCCTACGAGCAGTACTTC. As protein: CSARDLLRDRGVLAYEQYF.

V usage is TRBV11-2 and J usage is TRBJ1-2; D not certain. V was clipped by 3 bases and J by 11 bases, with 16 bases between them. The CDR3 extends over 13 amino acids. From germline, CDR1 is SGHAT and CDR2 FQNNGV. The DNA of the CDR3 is TGTGCCAGCAGCTTGTCGGGAATTATGACTTACACCTTC. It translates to CASSLSGIMTYTF.

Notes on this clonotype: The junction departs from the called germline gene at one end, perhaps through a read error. CDR3 sequence reads: CASSENRANTETFF. The CDR3 DNA follows: TGTGCCAGCAGTGAAAACAGGGCAAACACTGAAACTTTCTTT. The chain uses TRBV2 and TRBJ1-1; D is possibly TRBD1 (6 bases). CDR1 SNHLY and CDR2 FYNNEI come from the germline V gene. The CDR3 has 14 residues.

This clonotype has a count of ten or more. The CDR3 region is CSARDGFRRTKLSQYF. The CDR3 nucleotides read TGCAGTGCTAGAGATGGCTTTCGACGTACGAAATTGAGCCAGTACTTC. V usage is TRBV20-1 and J usage is TRBJ2-5, with D hard to call. There are 16 residues in the CDR3. V lost 0 bases to trimming and J lost 10 bases, with 24 bases between them. The germline gives CDR1 DFQATT, CDR2 SNEGSKA (reference sequence).